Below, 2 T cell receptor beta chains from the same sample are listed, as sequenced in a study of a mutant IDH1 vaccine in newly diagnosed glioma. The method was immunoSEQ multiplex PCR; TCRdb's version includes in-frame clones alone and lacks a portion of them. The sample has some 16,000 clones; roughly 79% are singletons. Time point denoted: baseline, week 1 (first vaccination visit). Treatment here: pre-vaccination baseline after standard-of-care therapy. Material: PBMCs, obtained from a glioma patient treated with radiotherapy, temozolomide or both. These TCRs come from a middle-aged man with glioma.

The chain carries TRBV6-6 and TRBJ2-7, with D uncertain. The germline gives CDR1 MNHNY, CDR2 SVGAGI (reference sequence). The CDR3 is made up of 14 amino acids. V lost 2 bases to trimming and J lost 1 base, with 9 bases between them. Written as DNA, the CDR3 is TGTGCCAGCAGTTACCCGGGCGGATCCTACGAGCAGTACTTC. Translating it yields CASSYPGGSYEQYF.

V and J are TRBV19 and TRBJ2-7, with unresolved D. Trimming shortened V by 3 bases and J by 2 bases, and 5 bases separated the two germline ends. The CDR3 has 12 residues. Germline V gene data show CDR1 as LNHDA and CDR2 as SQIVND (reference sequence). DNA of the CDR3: TGTGCCAGTAGTATGGGTACCTACGAGCAGTACTTC. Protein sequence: CASSMGTYEQYF.